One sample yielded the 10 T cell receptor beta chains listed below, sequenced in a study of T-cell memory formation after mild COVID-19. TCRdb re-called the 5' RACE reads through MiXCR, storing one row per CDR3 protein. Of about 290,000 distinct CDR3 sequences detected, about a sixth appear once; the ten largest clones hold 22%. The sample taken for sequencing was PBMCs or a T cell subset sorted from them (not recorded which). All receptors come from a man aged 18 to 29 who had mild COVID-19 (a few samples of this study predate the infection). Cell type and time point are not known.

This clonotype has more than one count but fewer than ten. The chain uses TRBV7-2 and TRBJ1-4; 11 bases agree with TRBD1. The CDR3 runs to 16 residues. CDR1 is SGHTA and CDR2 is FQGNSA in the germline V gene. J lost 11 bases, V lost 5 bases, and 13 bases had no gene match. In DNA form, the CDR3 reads TGTGCCAGCAGCACCCGTTTCGGACAGGGGGCGCAGAAACTGTTTTTT. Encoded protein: CASSTRFGQGAQKLFF.

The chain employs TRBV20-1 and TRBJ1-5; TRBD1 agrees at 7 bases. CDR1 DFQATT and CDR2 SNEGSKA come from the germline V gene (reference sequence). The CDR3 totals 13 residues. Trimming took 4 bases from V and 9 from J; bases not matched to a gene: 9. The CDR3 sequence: CSANVLRQGPQHF. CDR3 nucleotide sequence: TGCAGTGCTAACGTACTTCGACAGGGGCCCCAGCATTTT.

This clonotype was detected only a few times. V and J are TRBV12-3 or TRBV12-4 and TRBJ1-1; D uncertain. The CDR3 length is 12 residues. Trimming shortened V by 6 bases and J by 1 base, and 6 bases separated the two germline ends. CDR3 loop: CASRAGNTEAFF. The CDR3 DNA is TGTGCCAGCAGAGCCGGGAACACTGAAGCTTTCTTT.

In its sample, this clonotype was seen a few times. CDR3 nucleotides: TGCAGCGCGGCCCGGGACAGGAGCCAAGAGACCCAGTACTTC. This translates into CSAARDRSQETQYF. The chain carries TRBV29-1 and TRBJ2-5; 8 bases align to TRBD1. The length of the CDR3 is 14 residues. V lost 7 bases and J lost 1; bases outside the gene matches: 8. Germline V gene sequence: CDR1 SQVTM, CDR2 ANQGSEA.

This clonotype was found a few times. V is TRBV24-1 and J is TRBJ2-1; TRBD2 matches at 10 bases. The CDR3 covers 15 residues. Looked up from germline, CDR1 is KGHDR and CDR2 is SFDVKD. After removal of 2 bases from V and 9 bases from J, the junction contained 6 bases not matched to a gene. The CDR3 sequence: CATSDSLAGASEQFF. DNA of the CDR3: TGTGCCACCAGTGATTCGCTAGCGGGGGCAAGTGAGCAGTTCTTC.

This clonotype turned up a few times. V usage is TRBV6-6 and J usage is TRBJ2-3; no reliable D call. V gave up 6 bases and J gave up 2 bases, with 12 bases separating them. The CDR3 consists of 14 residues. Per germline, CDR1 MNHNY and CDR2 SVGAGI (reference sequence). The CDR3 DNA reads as TGTGCCAGCAGCCCGTCTTCTTTCACAGATACGCAGTATTTT. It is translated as CASSPSSFTDTQYF.

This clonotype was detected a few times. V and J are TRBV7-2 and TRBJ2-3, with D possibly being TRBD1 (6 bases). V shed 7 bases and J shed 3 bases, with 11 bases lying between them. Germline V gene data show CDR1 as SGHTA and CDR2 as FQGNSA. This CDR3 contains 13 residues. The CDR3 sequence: CASKQGTTDTQYF. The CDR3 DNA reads TGTGCCAGCAAACAGGGTACTACAGATACGCAGTATTTT.

The CDR3 coding sequence is TGTGCCAGCAGCGTGGACAATCGCCCTGCCTACGAGCAGTACTTC. It codes for CASSVDNRPAYEQYF. The gene calls are TRBV9 and TRBJ2-7; D possibly corresponds to TRBD1 (5 bases). From germline, CDR1 is SGDLS and CDR2 YYNGEE. The V end was cut by 2 bases, the J end by 2 bases, with 14 bases between. CDR3 length: 15 residues.

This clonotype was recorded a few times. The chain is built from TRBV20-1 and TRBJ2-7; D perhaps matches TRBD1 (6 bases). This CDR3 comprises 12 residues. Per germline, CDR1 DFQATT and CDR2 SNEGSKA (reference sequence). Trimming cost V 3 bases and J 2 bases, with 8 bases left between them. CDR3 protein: CSASKGAYEQYV. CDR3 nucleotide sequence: TGCAGTGCTAGTAAGGGGGCCTACGAGCAGTACGTC.

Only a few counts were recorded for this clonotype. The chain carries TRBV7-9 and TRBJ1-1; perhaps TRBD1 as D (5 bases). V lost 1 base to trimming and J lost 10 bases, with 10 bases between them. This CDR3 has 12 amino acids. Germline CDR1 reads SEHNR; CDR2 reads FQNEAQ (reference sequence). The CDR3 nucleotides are TGTGCCAGCAGCTTAGGGGGCGACGGAGCTTTCTTT. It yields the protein CASSLGGDGAFF. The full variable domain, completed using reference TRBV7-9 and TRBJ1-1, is DTGVSQNPRHKITKRGQNVTFRCDPISEHNRLYWYRQTLGQGPEFLTYFQNEAQLEKSRLLSDRFSAERPKGSFSTLEIQRTEQGDSAMYLCASSLGGDGAFFGQGTRLTVV.